This TCR beta chain was profiled in a study of T-cell memory formation after mild COVID-19. Notes on the study in general: In second-wave clones peaking day 37, SARS-CoV-2 specificity remained unconfirmed. Some clones that responded turned up in pre-infection memory, which suggests that cross-reactive memory joined in.

The V end lost 2 bases, the J end lost 4 bases, and 14 bases lay between the germline ends. Germline V gene sequence: CDR1 SEHNR, CDR2 FQNEAQ (reference sequence). The CDR3 spans 15 residues. This clonotype was counted a few times. The antigen is not known. Each CDR3 protein is one row after TCRdb ran MiXCR on the 5' RACE reads. The profile shows more than 350,000 distinct CDR3 sequences, under 25% of them singletons. Sequencing was done on a sample of PBMCs or a T cell subset sorted from them (not recorded which). This receptor was obtained from an adult woman who had mild COVID-19 (a few samples of this study predate the infection). Cell type and time point are not known. This rearrangement joins TRBV7-9 to TRBJ2-5, with D possibly matching TRBD1 (6 bases). The chain's CDR3 is CASSLSPSGAETQYF. CDR3 DNA: TGTGCCAGCAGCTTATCTCCGTCAGGGGCAGAGACCCAGTACTTC.